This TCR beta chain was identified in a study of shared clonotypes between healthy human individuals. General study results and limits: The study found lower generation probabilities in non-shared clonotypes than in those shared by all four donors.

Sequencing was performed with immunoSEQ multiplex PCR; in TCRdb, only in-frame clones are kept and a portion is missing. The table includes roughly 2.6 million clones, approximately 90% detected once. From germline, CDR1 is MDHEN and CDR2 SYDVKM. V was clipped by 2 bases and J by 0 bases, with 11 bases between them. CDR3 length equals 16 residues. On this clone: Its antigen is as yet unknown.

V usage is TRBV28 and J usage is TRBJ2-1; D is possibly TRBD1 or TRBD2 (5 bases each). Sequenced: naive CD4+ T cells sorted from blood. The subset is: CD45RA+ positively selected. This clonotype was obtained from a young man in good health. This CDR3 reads CASSLGGRGSYNEQFF. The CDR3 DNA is TGTGCCAGCAGTTTAGGGGGAAGAGGCTCCTACAATGAGCAGTTCTTC.